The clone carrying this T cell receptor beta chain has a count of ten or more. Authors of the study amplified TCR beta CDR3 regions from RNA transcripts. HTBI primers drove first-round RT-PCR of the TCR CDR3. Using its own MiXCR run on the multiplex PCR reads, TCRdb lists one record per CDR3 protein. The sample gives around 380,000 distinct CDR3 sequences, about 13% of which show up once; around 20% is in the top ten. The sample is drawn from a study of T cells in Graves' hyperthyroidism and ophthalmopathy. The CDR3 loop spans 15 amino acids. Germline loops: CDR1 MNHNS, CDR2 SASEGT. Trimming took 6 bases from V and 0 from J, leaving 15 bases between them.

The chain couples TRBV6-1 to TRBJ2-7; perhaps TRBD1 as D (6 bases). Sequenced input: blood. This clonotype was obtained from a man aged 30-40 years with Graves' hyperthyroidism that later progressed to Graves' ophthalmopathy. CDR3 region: CASRYKTGDSYEQYF. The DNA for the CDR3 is TGTGCCAGCAGATACAAGACAGGCGACTCCTACGAGCAGTACTTC.